The source of this T cell receptor beta chain is a study of blood T cell repertoires in COVID-19. Method: immunoSEQ multiplex PCR; TCRdb's copy keeps in-frame clones and lacks some. The sample includes 75,000 to 85,000 clones, about 87% of them seen just once. In germline, CDR1 is MNHEY, CDR2 SVGAGI. The ends were cut back, 3 bases at V and 2 bases at J, with 13 bases in the middle. The CDR3 extends over 15 amino acids. The V and J genes are TRBV6-5 and TRBJ2-5; D remains ambiguous. The sequence derives from a man aged 50-60 years with active COVID-19. Sequencing used peripheral blood. The CDR3 loop reads CASSYIQDWQETQYF. The CDR3 nucleotides read TGTGCCAGCAGTTATATCCAAGACTGGCAAGAGACCCAGTACTTC.